Listed here are 7 T cell receptor beta chains from one sample, sequenced in a study of T cells after yellow fever vaccination. TCRdb processed the 5' RACE reads anew with MiXCR; each CDR3 protein has one entry. The sample shows under 250,000 distinct CDR3 sequences, 6.9% of them seen only once. Sample: CD4+ T cells sorted from PBMCs, taken 15 days after the yellow fever booster vaccination. Every receptor here comes from a man aged 25 to 40 who received the YFV17D yellow fever vaccine.

This clonotype was found a few times. J is TRBJ1-1 and V is TRBV14; a possible D gene is TRBD1 (5 bases). CDR3 size: 15 residues. The V gene's germline CDR1 is SGHDN and CDR2 FVKESK. Trimming shortened V by 0 bases and J by 4 bases, and 12 bases separated the two germline ends. The CDR3 here is CASSQEDRGSTEAFF. The DNA for the CDR3 is TGTGCCAGCAGCCAAGAGGACCGGGGGAGCACTGAAGCTTTCTTT. Variable domain in full (rest from reference TRBV14 and TRBJ1-1): EAGVTQFPSHSVIEKGQTVTLRCDPISGHDNLYWYRRVMGKEIKFLLHFVKESKQDESGMPNNRFLAERTGGTYSTLKVQPAELEDSGVYFCASSQEDRGSTEAFFGQGTRLTVV.

V usage is TRBV5-1 and J usage is TRBJ2-3, with TRBD2 matching over 15 bases. Germline CDR1 is SGHRS and CDR2 is YFSETQ. V lost 4 bases and J lost 0; bases outside the gene matches: 6. The CDR3 covers 18 residues. DNA for the CDR3: TGCGCCAGCAGCCCCGGGACTAGCGGGAGGCAAAGCACAGATACGCAGTATTTT. Translation: CASSPGTSGRQSTDTQYF. The full variable domain, rest sourced from reference TRBV5-1 and TRBJ2-3, is KAGVTQTPRYLIKTRGQQVTLSCSPISGHRSVSWYQQTPGQGLQFLFEYFSETQRNKGNFPGRFSGRQFSNSRSEMNVSTLELGDSALYLCASSPGTSGRQSTDTQYFGPGTRLTVL.

This chain joins TRBV7-2 and TRBJ2-7, with D possibly being TRBD2 (6 bases). This CDR3 comprises 15 residues. V was shortened by 5 bases and J by 6 bases, with 20 bases between the two germline ends. Germline V gene data show CDR1 as SGHTA and CDR2 as FQGNSA. CDR3 residues: CASSEATTGAIEQYF. The CDR3, as DNA: TGTGCCAGCAGCGAAGCCACAACGGGAGCGATCGAGCAGTACTTC.

The chain links TRBV28 to TRBJ2-3; D not resolved. The germline CDR1 and CDR2 sequences are MDHEN and SYDVKM. This CDR3 region has 11 residues. The ends were cut back, 7 bases at V and 5 bases at J, with 7 bases in the middle. CDR3 residues: CASKSEDTQYF. The CDR3 nucleotides read TGTGCCAGCAAATCAGAAGATACGCAGTATTTT.

The chain couples TRBV23-1 to TRBJ2-2, with D perhaps matching TRBD2 (5 bases). TRBV23-1 is an open reading frame, and its role is uncertain. Trimming stripped 2 bases from V and 1 base from J, with 8 bases between. CDR3 length equals 15 residues. This chain's CDR3 is CASSQPGMNTGELFF. DNA of the CDR3: TGCGCCAGCAGTCAACCCGGGATGAACACCGGGGAGCTGTTTTTT.

The table lists this clonotype with a few counts. The genes are TRBV20-1 and TRBJ2-7, with TRBD2 as a possible D gene (5 bases). This CDR3 is built from 15 residues. The V end was cut by 3 bases, the J end by 6 bases, with 21 bases between. Germline loops: CDR1 DFQATT, CDR2 SNEGSKA (reference sequence). The CDR3 sequence: CSASPSSSIGGEQYF. DNA of the CDR3: TGCAGTGCTAGTCCTAGCAGCTCAATAGGAGGCGAGCAGTACTTC.

This clonotype has more than one count but fewer than ten. The V and J genes are TRBV20-1 and TRBJ1-2; TRBD1 agrees at 10 bases. V lost 4 bases, J lost 8 bases, and 10 bases stayed unmatched. Germline CDR1 and CDR2: DFQATT and SNEGSKA (reference sequence). This CDR3 region has 14 residues. The CDR3 loop is CSATLSGTGVGYTF. The CDR3 DNA reads as TGCAGTGCTACATTAAGTGGGACAGGGGTCGGCTACACCTTC.